This entry lists 9 T cell receptor beta chains sequenced from one sample in a study of blood T cell repertoires in COVID-19. Assay: immunoSEQ multiplex PCR; the TCRdb copy retains only in-frame clones and omits some. The sample shows about 290,000 clones, approximately 80% of them seen only once. The sequencing sample was made of peripheral blood. These receptors all stem from a woman aged 45-59 years with active or convalescent COVID-19.

The rearrangement uses TRBV7-9 and TRBJ2-2; D possibly corresponds to TRBD1 (6 bases). Germline CDR1 reads SEHNR; CDR2 reads FQNEAQ (reference sequence). Trimming stripped 4 bases from V and 6 bases from J, with 9 bases between. The CDR3 runs 13 residues. CDR3 nucleotide sequence: TGTGCCAGCAGCTGGCAGGGGTCCGGGGAGCTGTTTTTT. Its translation is CASSWQGSGELFF. The variable domain in full, with the rest retrieved from reference TRBV7-9 and TRBJ2-2, is DTGVSQNPRHKITKRGQNVTFRCDPISEHNRLYWYRQTLGQGPEFLTYFQNEAQLEKSRLLSDRFSAERPKGSFSTLEIQRTEQGDSAMYLCASSWQGSGELFFGEGSRLTVL.

The rearrangement uses TRBV7-9 and TRBJ2-3; no reliable D call. With 5 bases removed from V and 2 bases from J, the gap between germline ends came to 11 bases. CDR1 is SEHNR, CDR2 FQNEAQ, per germline (reference sequence). This CDR3 contains 14 residues. DNA for the CDR3: TGTGCCAGCAGCCGTGGGCCTAACACAGATACGCAGTATTTT. Encoded protein: CASSRGPNTDTQYF.

This sequence joins TRBV7-8 and TRBJ1-6, with D perhaps TRBD1 (6 bases). CDR3 length equals 16 residues. Germline values: CDR1 SGHVS, CDR2 FQNEAQ. Trimming left V 2 bases short and J 0 bases short, with 8 bases between. CDR3 in amino acids: CASSLRGGSYNSPLHF. Written as DNA, the CDR3 is TGTGCCAGCAGCTTAAGGGGGGGCTCCTATAATTCACCCCTCCACTTT.

The chain uses TRBV5-8 and TRBJ1-1; tentatively, D is TRBD1 (6 bases). Germline V gene data show CDR1 as SGHTS and CDR2 as YDEGEE. CDR3 length: 13 amino acids. V lost 3 bases, J lost 8 bases, and 14 bases lay in between. CDR3 bases: TGTGCCAGCAGCTATAACAGGGAAGGAGAAGCTTTCTTT. This codes for CASSYNREGEAFF.

The count of this clone is one. The chain joins TRBV19 to TRBJ1-6, with TRBD1 matching over 7 bases. V lost 7 bases to trimming and J lost 1 base; unmatched junction nucleotides: 4. Germline lookup yields CDR1 LNHDA and CDR2 SQIVND (reference sequence). CDR3 size: 15 residues. In DNA, the CDR3 is TGTGCCAGTAAGGCAGGGGGGTCCTATAATTCACCCCTCCACTTT. Residues: CASKAGGSYNSPLHF.

The chain has TRBV6-1 and TRBJ2-7; D may be TRBD2 (6 bases). Germline V gene data show CDR1 as MNHNS and CDR2 as SASEGT. There are 14 residues in the CDR3. V lost 1 base and J 5 bases, leaving 12 bases between the germline ends. CDR3 residues: CASSEGAGRNEQYF. In DNA form, the CDR3 reads TGTGCCAGCAGTGAAGGAGCAGGGAGGAACGAGCAGTACTTC.

The chain employs TRBV5-5 and TRBJ1-2; 10 bases agree with TRBD1. From germline, CDR1 is SGHKS and CDR2 YYEKEE (reference sequence). The V segment lost 6 bases and the J segment 4 bases; nucleotides outside the gene matches: 9. The CDR3 extends over 15 amino acids. The CDR3 spells CASTTPGQGSYGYTF. DNA of the CDR3: TGTGCCAGCACGACTCCGGGACAGGGGAGCTATGGCTACACCTTC. The full variable domain, with the rest looked up from reference TRBV5-5 and TRBJ1-2, is DAGVTQSPTHLIKTRGQQVTLRCSPISGHKSVSWYQQVLGQGPQFIFQYYEKEERGRGNFPDRFSARQFPNYSSELNVNALLLGDSALYLCASTTPGQGSYGYTFGSGTRLTVV.

The chain couples TRBV7-8 to TRBJ1-1, with TRBD1 as a possible D gene (5 bases). CDR1 and CDR2 from the germline V gene are SGHVS and FQNEAQ. CDR3 size: 14 residues. The V end lost 3 bases, the J end lost 1 base, and 9 bases lay between the germline ends. The CDR3: CASSFGGWNTEAFF. The CDR3 coding sequence is TGTGCCAGCAGCTTCGGGGGATGGAACACTGAAGCTTTCTTT.

The rearrangement links TRBV5-4 to TRBJ2-2, with TRBD1 identical over 7 bases. V shed 0 bases and J 4 bases; nucleotides not matched to a gene: 12. CDR1 SGHNT and CDR2 YYREEE come from the germline V gene (reference sequence). The CDR3 loop spans 18 amino acids. The CDR3 is CASSLVGGRGRGTGELFF. The DNA for the CDR3 is TGTGCCAGCAGCTTGGTGGGCGGAAGGGGGCGCGGCACCGGGGAGCTGTTTTTT.